What follows is one T cell receptor beta chain and its context. The data stem from a study of blood T cell repertoires in COVID-19. CDR3 length: 15 residues. Losses at the gene ends were 7 bases for V and 4 bases for J; bases not matched to a gene: 7. Germline V gene lookup returns CDR1 SGHRS and CDR2 YFSETQ. Assay used: immunoSEQ multiplex PCR; TCRdb lists only in-frame clones, some missing. The sample contains approximately 80,000 clones, 90% of which appear only once. Source material: peripheral blood. The sequence was collected from a woman in her forties or fifties in a cohort sampled during active COVID-19. This chain connects TRBV5-1 to TRBJ2-1; 11 positions match TRBD2. As DNA, the CDR3 is TGCGCCAGCCATTTAGCGGGAGGGCCTTACAATGAGCAGTTCTTC. Protein product: CASHLAGGPYNEQFF.